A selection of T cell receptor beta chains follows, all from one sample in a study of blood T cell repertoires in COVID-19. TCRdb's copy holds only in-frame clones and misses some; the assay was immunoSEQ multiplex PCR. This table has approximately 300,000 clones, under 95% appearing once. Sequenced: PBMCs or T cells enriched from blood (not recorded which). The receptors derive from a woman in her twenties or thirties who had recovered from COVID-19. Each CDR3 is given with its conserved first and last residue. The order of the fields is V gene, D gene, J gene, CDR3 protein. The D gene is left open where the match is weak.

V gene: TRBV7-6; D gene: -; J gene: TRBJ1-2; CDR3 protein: CASSLGAANYGYTF
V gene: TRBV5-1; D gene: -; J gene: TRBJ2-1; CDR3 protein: CASSQGRVEQFF
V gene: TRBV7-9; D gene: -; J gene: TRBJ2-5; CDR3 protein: CASTVRGGETQYF
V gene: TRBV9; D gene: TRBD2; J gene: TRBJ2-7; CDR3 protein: CASSVDGRAPYEQYF
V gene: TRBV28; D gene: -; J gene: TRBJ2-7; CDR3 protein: CASSPQSYEQYF
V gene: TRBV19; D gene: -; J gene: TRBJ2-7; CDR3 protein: CASSSLLHSYEQYF
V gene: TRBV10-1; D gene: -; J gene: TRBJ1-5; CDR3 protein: CASSGQTDNQPQHF
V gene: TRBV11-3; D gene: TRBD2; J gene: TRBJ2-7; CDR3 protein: CASAGSGGNYEQYF
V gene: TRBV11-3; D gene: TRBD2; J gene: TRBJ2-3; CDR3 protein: CASSPMTSGGVTDTQYF
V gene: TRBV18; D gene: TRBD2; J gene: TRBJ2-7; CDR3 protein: CASSQAGRLSYEQYF
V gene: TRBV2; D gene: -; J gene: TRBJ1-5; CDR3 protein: CASSEVDFGTSHQPQHF
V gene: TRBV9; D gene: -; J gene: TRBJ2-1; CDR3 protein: CASSVSGPSYNEQFF
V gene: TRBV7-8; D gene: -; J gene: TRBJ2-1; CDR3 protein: CASSFASYNEQFF
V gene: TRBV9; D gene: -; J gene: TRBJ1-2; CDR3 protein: CASSGLVGAGYTF
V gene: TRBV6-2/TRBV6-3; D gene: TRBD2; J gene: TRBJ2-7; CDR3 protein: CASSYPLAGGYEQYF